The 19 T cell receptor beta chains presented below share a single source sample, sequenced in a study of OX40 agonist ivuxolimab in advanced cancers. Sequencing used immunoSEQ multiplex PCR; TCRdb keeps in-frame clones, though not all of them. The table has more than 70,000 clones, about 90% seen once. Source: CD4+ or CD8+ T cells sorted from blood, taken in a trial of the OX40 agonist ivuxolimab. These receptors all come from an adult with an advanced solid tumor such as melanoma, head and neck, liver or kidney cancer.

The chain combines TRBV14 with TRBJ1-3; TRBD1 is a possible D gene (5 bases). Germline V gives CDR1 SGHDN, CDR2 FVKESK. V lost 1 base, J lost 3 bases, and 7 bases lay in between. This CDR3 comprises 14 residues. The CDR3 coding sequence is TGTGCCAGCAGCCAAGTAAGGGGTGGAAACACCATATATTTT. Protein sequence: CASSQVRGGNTIYF.

V and J are TRBV18 and TRBJ2-7; D is unclear. V was clipped by 1 base and J by 2 bases, with 3 bases between them. This CDR3 comprises 12 residues. Germline V CDR1 and CDR2: KGHSH, LQKENI. The CDR3 nucleotides read TGTGCCAGCTCACCACAGACCTACGAGCAGTACTTC. Translating gives CASSPQTYEQYF. Filled out from reference TRBV18 and TRBJ2-7, the complete variable domain reads NAGVMQNPRHLVRRRGQEARLRCSPMKGHSHVYWYRQLPEEGLKFMVYLQKENIIDESGMPKERFSAEFPKEGPSILRIQQVVRGDSAAYFCASSPQTYEQYFGPGTRLTVT.

CDR3 coding DNA: TGTGCCAGCAGCGAGAGGGAGACTAGCGGGAGTATTGGTACAGATACGCAGTATTTT. Translating it yields CASSERETSGSIGTDTQYF. The chain uses TRBV9 and TRBJ2-3; 12 bases fit TRBD2. Germline loops: CDR1 SGDLS, CDR2 YYNGEE. J gave up 3 bases and V 3 bases, and 14 bases lay outside the gene matches. This CDR3 is 19 amino acids long.

The chain recombines TRBV7-4 with TRBJ1-5; no firm D call. Germline loops: CDR1 SGHVT, CDR2 SQSDAQ. This CDR3 region has 18 residues. Trimming took off 8 bases at V and 0 bases at J, with 23 bases between the two ends. CDR3 sequence: CASGSPLHPSNSNQPQHF. The CDR3 DNA reads TGTGCCAGCGGAAGCCCCCTACATCCATCCAATAGCAATCAGCCCCAGCATTTT.

A few counts support this clone. The gene calls are TRBV7-9 and TRBJ2-3; possible D gene TRBD1, 6 bases. Germline assignment: CDR1 SEHNR and CDR2 FQNEAQ (reference sequence). Trimming removed 1 base from V and 0 bases from J, with 20 bases in between. The CDR3 consists of 19 residues. CDR3 DNA: TGTGCCAGCAGCTTAGTGATCCAATTTAGCAGGGGTAGCACAGATACGCAGTATTTT. This translates into CASSLVIQFSRGSTDTQYF.

About this clone: At one of its ends the junction is not consistent with the germline gene, which may arise from a read error. This chain uses TRBV7-7 with TRBJ2-7, with 7 bases lining up with TRBD2. CDR1 and CDR2 (germline): SSHAT, FNYEAQ (reference sequence). The CDR3 covers 13 residues. CDR3 coding DNA: TGTGCTAGCAGCCCAGAGGCTAGCGGCGAGCAGTACTTC. Residues: CASSPEASGEQYF.

The chain recombines TRBV6-5 with TRBJ1-5; D not resolved. CDR1 is MNHEY and CDR2 is SVGAGI in the germline V gene. With 5 bases removed from V and 2 bases from J, the gap between germline ends came to 10 bases. This CDR3 comprises 14 residues. The CDR3: CASSPYLGNQPQHF. The CDR3 nucleotides are TGTGCCAGCAGTCCTTACCTAGGCAATCAGCCCCAGCATTTT.

The chain links TRBV5-1 to TRBJ1-1, with D possibly matching TRBD1 (6 bases). Germline V lookup: CDR1 SGHRS, CDR2 YFSETQ. Between the trimmed V and J ends, which lost 0 bases and 3 bases, there was a span of 12 bases. CDR3 size: 15 residues. DNA for the CDR3: TGCGCCAGCAGCTTGGAGTGGGGGCGGTACACTGAAGCTTTCTTT. Translation: CASSLEWGRYTEAFF.

This chain uses TRBV27 with TRBJ1-1; D gene unclear. V was trimmed by 2 bases and J by 5 bases, leaving 9 bases between them. The CDR3 contains 13 residues. Per the germline V gene, CDR1 is MNHEY and CDR2 is SMNVEV (reference sequence). CDR3 sequence (DNA): TGTGCCAGCAGTTTAAGGCAGTCAACTGAAGCTTTCTTT. Its protein product is CASSLRQSTEAFF.

The chain combines TRBV5-1 with TRBJ1-2; 9 bases line up with TRBD1. J was trimmed by 8 bases and V by 3 bases; bases with no gene match: 11. Germline CDR1 is SGHRS and CDR2 is YFSETQ. This CDR3 region has 15 residues. CDR3 protein: CASSSYAGTGKGYTF. The CDR3 DNA sequence: TGCGCCAGCAGCTCCTATGCCGGGACAGGGAAGGGCTACACCTTC.

In DNA, the CDR3 is TGTGCCAGCGTAAGTAGGAACACCGGGGAGCTGTTTTTT. This translates into CASVSRNTGELFF. This sequence joins TRBV28 and TRBJ2-2; D gene unclear. The CDR3 has 13 amino acids. V dropped 8 bases and J dropped 1 base, with 8 bases sitting between them. Germline CDR1 MDHEN, CDR2 SYDVKM. The full variable domain, completed using reference TRBV28 and TRBJ2-2, is DVKVTQSSRYLVKRTGEKVFLECVQDMDHENMFWYRQDPGLGLRLIYFSYDVKMKEKGDIPEGYSVSREKKERFSLILESASTNQTSMYLCASVSRNTGELFFGEGSRLTVL.

This sequence joins TRBV11-2 and TRBJ2-7; D is undetermined. Germline V gives CDR1 SGHAT, CDR2 FQNNGV. The CDR3 is 14 residues long. Trimming took 0 bases from V and 7 from J, leaving 13 bases between them. CDR3 nucleotide sequence: TGTGCCAGCAGCTTAGAAAGAAACCGAAGGGAGCAGTACTTC. Translating it yields CASSLERNRREQYF.

V and J are TRBV30 and TRBJ2-5; no clear D. Deletions cut 1 base from V and 5 bases from J, with 8 bases between. Germline CDR1 is GTSNPN and CDR2 is SVGIG (reference sequence). The CDR3 is 12 amino acids. Here the CDR3 DNA reads TGTGCCTGGAGTGCCAGGCTGGAGACCCAGTACTTC. Encoded protein: CAWSARLETQYF.

The J gene is TRBJ1-5, the V gene TRBV2; 7 bases line up with TRBD1. Trimming took 6 bases from V and 2 from J; bases not matched to a gene: 7. CDR1 and CDR2 (germline): SNHLY, FYNNEI. The CDR3 loop spans 15 amino acids. The CDR3 region has the DNA TGTGCCAGCAGGAAAGGGGGCACGGGCAATCAGCCCCAGCATTTT. This codes for CASRKGGTGNQPQHF.

In this sample, this clone turned up once. V usage is TRBV7-9 and J usage is TRBJ2-6, with D uncertain. Trimming stripped 2 bases from V and 6 bases from J, with 5 bases between. Germline V gene sequence: CDR1 SEHNR, CDR2 FQNEAQ (reference sequence). This CDR3 has 13 residues. CDR3 DNA sequence: TGTGCCAGCAGCTTATACCCGGCCAACGTCCTGACTTTC. Amino acids: CASSLYPANVLTF.

The chain uses TRBV5-1 and TRBJ2-6; the match to TRBD1 covers 9 bases. V lost 2 bases, J lost 1 base, and 4 bases stayed unmatched. CDR1 and CDR2 (germline): SGHRS, YFSETQ. CDR3 length: 17 amino acids. CDR3: CASSFGTGRSGANVLTF. DNA of the CDR3: TGCGCCAGCAGCTTCGGGACAGGGAGATCTGGGGCCAACGTCCTGACTTTC.

V is TRBV18 and J is TRBJ2-7; 10 bases are shared with TRBD2. This CDR3 has 14 amino acids. V shed 3 bases and J 6 bases; nucleotides not matched to a gene: 5. Germline CDR1 reads KGHSH; CDR2 reads LQKENI. CDR3 nucleotides: TGTGCCAGCTCACCTGCGCTAGCGGGAGCCGAGCAGTACTTC. This gives the protein CASSPALAGAEQYF.

This sequence joins TRBV30 and TRBJ2-7; perhaps TRBD1 as D (5 bases). Germline lookup yields CDR1 GTSNPN and CDR2 SVGIG (reference sequence). The V gene lost 3 bases and the J gene lost 3 bases, with 12 bases spanning the gap. The CDR3 sequence is 13 residues long. The CDR3 coding sequence is TGTGCCTGGAGCCGCAGACAGATCTACGAGCAGTACTTC. This codes for CAWSRRQIYEQYF.

The CDR3 nucleotides read TGTGCCAGCAGTTTATCTAGCGGGGCGGACACCGGGGAGCTGTTTTTT. Amino acids: CASSLSSGADTGELFF. V gene TRBV28 combines with J gene TRBJ2-2; 9 nucleotides agree with TRBD2. The V gene end was trimmed by 1 base and the J gene end by 3 bases; junction bases not matched to a gene: 3. The CDR3 has 16 residues. Germline V gene data show CDR1 as MDHEN and CDR2 as SYDVKM. Variable domain in full (rest from reference TRBV28 and TRBJ2-2): DVKVTQSSRYLVKRTGEKVFLECVQDMDHENMFWYRQDPGLGLRLIYFSYDVKMKEKGDIPEGYSVSREKKERFSLILESASTNQTSMYLCASSLSSGADTGELFFGEGSRLTVL.